This entry is about one T cell receptor beta chain. No antigen is known for it. CDR1 and CDR2 (germline): WNHNN, SYGVQD (reference sequence). After removal of 5 bases from V and 6 bases from J, the junction contained 4 bases not matched to a gene. The CDR3 covers 15 residues. Researchers ran the PCR with 60 Vbeta and 13 Jbeta primers. TCRdb keeps only in-frame clones here, not all; method: immunoSEQ multiplex PCR. This table has 120,000 to 150,000 clones, 60% to 85% appearing once. The data belong to a study of cytomegalovirus exposure and HLA in healthy donors. Notes on the study in general: In a later analysis, a genetic analysis reported fewer productive-TCR N-insertions in an Asian-associated ancestry cluster than the cohort average. Association of a missense DCLRE1C variant with TCR beta V- and J-gene trimming was reported in a later analysis.

This chain links TRBV10-1 with TRBJ2-1, with TRBD2 identical over 13 bases. This clonotype originated in a male donor in good health and CMV-seronegative. Sequencing was done on a sample of PBMCs. The CDR3 nucleotides are TGCGCCAGCAGTAAGGGACTAGCGGGAATCAATGAGCAGTTCTTC. This sequence encodes CASSKGLAGINEQFF.